The text below deals with one T cell receptor beta chain. Its antigen is unknown. This sample stems from a study of T cells in Graves' hyperthyroidism and ophthalmopathy. Study outcomes and limitations: Most thyroid-expanded clonotypes above 0.001 were also found in blood.

Template material for amplifying TCR beta CDR3 regions consisted of RNA transcripts. The HTBI primer set drove a first-round RT-PCR of the TCR CDR3. TCRdb re-derived calls from the multiplex PCR reads in MiXCR, one entry per CDR3 protein. The sample contains 490,000 or so distinct CDR3 sequences, roughly 22% of which appear only once. The germline CDR1 and CDR2 sequences are DFQATT and SNEGSKA (reference sequence). With 0 bases removed from V and 3 bases from J, the gap between germline ends came to 15 bases. This CDR3 comprises 16 residues. The chain combines TRBV20-1 with TRBJ2-1, with D maybe TRBD2 (6 bases). The sequenced sample consisted of blood. This clonotype originated in a woman aged 70-85 years with Graves' ophthalmopathy. The CDR3 sequence: CSARDGRAGFYNEQFF. The CDR3 DNA is TGCAGTGCTAGAGATGGGAGAGCGGGTTTCTACAATGAGCAGTTCTTC.